This T cell receptor beta chain was found in a study of T-cell reconstitution after alpha-beta-depleted transplantation in children. Study outcomes and limitations: About two months after transplant, alpha-beta T cells reportedly came from several hundred expanded graft clones. Diversity of TCRbeta at day 60 was high in some patients, arising from surviving recipient T cells and thymic progenitors. T-cell counts and diversity at one year post-transplant came mainly from newly produced T cells.

CDR1 is LGHNA, CDR2 YSLEER, per germline. Trimming stripped 0 bases from V and 5 bases from J, with 14 bases between. CDR3 length: 15 residues. About this clonotype: Its antigen is as yet unknown.

The TCRbeta library was prepared with unique molecular identifiers. TCRdb reanalysed the PCR reads using MiXCR and keeps one entry per CDR3 protein. Among around 450,000 distinct CDR3 sequences, about 17% were seen once, and the ten largest hold around 28%. The specimen was PBMCs, mostly from graft donor cells, collected 360 days after TCRalphabeta/CD19-depleted stem cell transplant. This sequence originates from a boy younger than two who had a stem cell transplant for Wiskott-Aldrich syndrome, so the T cells may come from the graft donor. The chain employs TRBV4-3 and TRBJ2-7, with D perhaps assigned TRBD1 or TRBD2 (5 bases each). CDR3 bases: TGCGCCAGCAGCCAAGACCCGGGACCAGCAGACGAGCAGTACTTC. Protein sequence: CASSQDPGPADEQYF.